The present T cell receptor beta chain was sequenced within a study of blood T cell repertoires in COVID-19. Across the study: COVID-19 samples from acute and convalescent phases originated in the United States, Italy and Spain. T cells, B-cell-depleted T cells, or PBMCs supplied cDNA or gDNA.

The trim removed 5 bases at V and 1 base at J, leaving 10 bases unmatched. CDR1 is MDHEN, CDR2 SYDVKM, per germline. The CDR3 runs 16 residues. TCRdb keeps only in-frame clones here, not all; method: immunoSEQ multiplex PCR. This table holds 25,000 to 35,000 clones, 82% found once. Input material: peripheral blood. The J gene is TRBJ2-5, the V gene TRBV28; 7 nucleotides line up with TRBD2. The sequence was obtained from a man aged 80 or over with active or convalescent COVID-19. CDR3 loop: CASSDSAGVSQETQYF. CDR3 nucleotides: TGTGCCAGCAGTGATAGCGCGGGAGTTTCCCAAGAGACCCAGTACTTC.